These 10 T cell receptor beta chains came from one sample sequenced in a study of Graves' ophthalmopathy and Graves' hyperthyroidism. Transcripts of RNA were the source for amplifying TCR beta CDR3 regions. An opening RT-PCR round employed HTBI primers and preceded a second-round multiplex PCR. Via MiXCR, TCRdb re-called the multiplex PCR reads, giving one row per CDR3 protein. The repertoire holds roughly 39,000 distinct CDR3 sequences, approximately 55% seen once, with about 25% in the top ten. Sequencing was carried out using peripheral blood. These TCRs come from an adult woman with stable Graves' hyperthyroidism.

In regard to this clonotype: An end of the junction differs from the germline gene, which may be a read error. The V gene is TRBV5-6, the J gene TRBJ1-2; TRBD1 aligns across 12 bases. Looked up from germline, CDR1 is SGHDT and CDR2 is YYEEEE. CDR3 length: 14 amino acids. The CDR3 loop reads CASSGTGGASGYAF. The DNA for the CDR3 is TGTGCCAGCAGCGGGACAGGGGGCGCATCTGGCTACGCCTTC.

The chain carries TRBV29-1 and TRBJ2-6; TRBD2 might be the D (6 bases). V shed 2 bases and J shed 4 bases, with 15 bases lying between them. The CDR3 runs 16 residues. Germline V lookup: CDR1 SQVTM, CDR2 ANQGSEA. The chain's CDR3 is CSVEFFGRGGANVLTF. Written as DNA, the CDR3 is TGCAGCGTTGAATTTTTTGGTCGGGGGGGGGCCAACGTCCTGACTTTC.

The chain joins TRBV20-1 to TRBJ2-5; tentatively, D is TRBD1 (6 bases). The CDR3 loop spans 15 amino acids. Trimming stripped 3 bases from V and 1 base from J, with 15 bases between. CDR1 DFQATT and CDR2 SNEGSKA come from the germline V gene (reference sequence). The CDR3 here is CSARVWSGAQETQYF. CDR3 nucleotide sequence: TGCAGTGCTAGGGTGTGGTCAGGGGCCCAAGAGACCCAGTACTTC.

CDR3: CASSGLAGHEQYF. CDR3 coding DNA: TGTGCCAGCAGCGGACTAGCGGGACACGAGCAGTACTTC. The gene calls are TRBV7-3 and TRBJ2-7; TRBD2 aligns across 12 bases. V lost 5 bases to trimming and J lost 5 bases; unmatched junction nucleotides: 1. This CDR3 spans 13 amino acids. CDR1 is SGHTA, CDR2 FQGTGA, per germline.

As regards this clonotype: This may come from a read error, since a much larger clone is one base off. V usage is TRBV6-1 and J usage is TRBJ2-3; weak D call: TRBD1 (6 bases). The CDR3 spans 15 residues. Trimming took 6 bases from V and 2 from J, leaving 15 bases between them. CDR1 is MNHNS, CDR2 SASEGT, per germline. CDR3 sequence: CASSKDRPITDTQYF. The CDR3 nucleotides are TGTGCCAGCAGCAAGGACAGACCGATCACAGATACGCAGTATTTT.

This chain uses TRBV14 with TRBJ2-7; 11 nucleotides line up with TRBD2. CDR3 length: 16 amino acids. V trimming: 4 bases; J trimming: 0 bases; junction bases outside the gene matches: 5. Germline assignment: CDR1 SGHDN and CDR2 FVKESK. The CDR3 nucleotides are TGTGCCAGCAGCCGCCGCACTAGCGGGAGCTCCTACGAGCAGTACTTC. It yields the protein CASSRRTSGSSYEQYF.

This clonotype showed up just once. At one boundary the junction diverges from the germline segment, which might be a read error. In DNA, the CDR3 is TGTGCCAGTAGTATCTACTGGACAGGGTGCACAGGTACGCAGTATTTT. It yields the protein CASSIYWTGCTGTQYF. J is TRBJ2-3 and V is TRBV19, with 8 bases fitting TRBD1. CDR3 size: 16 residues. The germline V gene encodes CDR1 LNHDA and CDR2 SQIVND (reference sequence).

This clonotype has at least ten counts. The V call is TRBV28, the J call TRBJ2-5; possible D gene TRBD1, 5 bases. V was trimmed by 5 bases and J by 6 bases, leaving 16 bases between them. This CDR3 has 14 residues. Germline V gives CDR1 MDHEN, CDR2 SYDVKM. CDR3 sequence: CASSVNQGTKTQYF. CDR3 coding DNA: TGTGCCAGCAGTGTCAACCAGGGTACGAAGACCCAGTACTTC.

The sample holds many counts of this clonotype. The chain is built from TRBV3-1 and TRBJ1-1; no clear D. The germline gives CDR1 LGHDT, CDR2 YNNKEL (reference sequence). V was pared by 4 bases and J by 4 bases, with 16 bases between. The CDR3 loop spans 15 amino acids. The CDR3 region is CASSLFKETATEAFF. Written as DNA, the CDR3 is TGTGCCAGCAGCCTCTTTAAGGAAACAGCCACTGAAGCTTTCTTT. Together with reference TRBV3-1 and TRBJ1-1, the CDR3 gives the full variable domain: DTAVSQTPKYLVTQMGNDKSIKCEQNLGHDTMYWYKQDSKKFLKIMFSYNNKELIINETVPNRFSPKSPDKAHLNLHINSLELGDSAVYFCASSLFKETATEAFFGQGTRLTVV.

There are many counts of this clonotype. The chain has TRBV19 and TRBJ1-5; no firm D call. V lost 3 bases and J 5 bases, leaving 8 bases between the germline ends. Germline lookup yields CDR1 LNHDA and CDR2 SQIVND (reference sequence). The CDR3 is made up of 13 amino acids. The CDR3 region has the DNA TGTGCCAGTAGTATCCGGGTACATCAGCCCCAGCATTTT. Residues: CASSIRVHQPQHF.